This T cell receptor (beta chain) stems from a study of HIV-infected patients and healthy controls. The CDR3 totals 14 residues. Germline CDR1 is SNHLY and CDR2 is FYNNEI. Between the trimmed V and J ends, which lost 5 bases and 7 bases, there was a span of 18 bases. TCRdb reanalysed the 5' RACE reads using MiXCR and keeps one entry per CDR3 protein. The table shows over 15,000 distinct CDR3 sequences, with less than 20% occurring only once. This clonotype was detected only a few times. The receptor comes from a human donor in good health. The sample comprised CD8+ T cells from blood. The rearrangement links TRBV2 to TRBJ2-7, with D unclear. CDR3 sequence reads: CASSRTDTMWEQYF. CDR3 sequence (DNA): TGTGCCAGCAGTCGGACGGATACCATGTGGGAGCAGTACTTC.